This T cell receptor (beta chain) was retrieved from a study of T cells in Graves' hyperthyroidism and ophthalmopathy. Study-wide results and limits: Most thyroid clonotypes that were expanded above 0.001 also turned up in blood.

This clonotype was found a few times. Antigen unknown. Patients with ophthalmopathy all had a Clinical Activity Score of at least 3, a NOSPECS grade of at least 4 and duration under 3 months. Uncontrolled infection, other autoimmune disease, pregnancy and lactation each barred patients from inclusion. Each 10 ml fresh peripheral blood draw supplied the PBMCs. RNA transcripts were the template for amplifying TCR beta CDR3 regions. Using the HTBI primer set, a first-round RT-PCR was run on the TCR CDR3. TCRdb recomputed calls from the multiplex PCR reads with MiXCR, one row per CDR3 protein. The sample has a few hundred thousand distinct CDR3 sequences; around 15% are singletons. The sequenced material came from blood. The clonotype was recovered from a woman aged 30 to 39 with Graves' ophthalmopathy.

The CDR3 spells CASSLGRSGMNTEAFF. Here the CDR3 DNA reads TGTGCCAGCAGCTTGGGGAGGTCTGGCATGAACACTGAAGCTTTCTTT. The chain recombines TRBV5-6 with TRBJ1-1; D gene unclear. CDR1 and CDR2 from the germline V gene are SGHDT and YYEEEE. The CDR3 loop spans 16 amino acids. The germline V and J ends were trimmed by 0 bases and 0 bases, with 12 bases remaining between them.